The 9 T cell receptor beta chains in this list originate from one sample, sequenced in a study of T cell responses to AZD1222 COVID-19 vaccine. The assay was immunoSEQ multiplex PCR, and TCRdb's table has in-frame clones only and misses some. The repertoire includes 130,000 to 150,000 clones, approximately 78% of them detected once, and roughly 4.3% sits in the top ten. The sequencing used peripheral blood, collected on day 0 of MenACWY control vaccination. These receptors originate from an adult in good health.

This sequence joins TRBV29-1 and TRBJ2-3; 8 nucleotides line up with TRBD2. The CDR3 spans 13 residues. From germline, CDR1 is SQVTM and CDR2 ANQGSEA. V dropped 5 bases and J dropped 6; count of bases not matched to a gene: 7. The chain's CDR3 is CSVIAGLMDTQYF. CDR3 nucleotides: TGCAGCGTTATAGCGGGGTTGATGGATACGCAGTATTTT.

The gene calls are TRBV5-1 and TRBJ2-7, with 9 bases matching TRBD1. In germline, CDR1 is SGHRS, CDR2 YFSETQ. V gave up 0 bases and J gave up 3 bases; unmatched junction bases: 1. The CDR3 is 14 residues long. CDR3 sequence reads: CASSLGQGGYEQYF. CDR3 DNA: TGCGCCAGCAGCTTGGGACAGGGGGGCTACGAGCAGTACTTC. The complete variable domain, with remaining parts taken from reference TRBV5-1 and TRBJ2-7, reads KAGVTQTPRYLIKTRGQQVTLSCSPISGHRSVSWYQQTPGQGLQFLFEYFSETQRNKGNFPGRFSGRQFSNSRSEMNVSTLELGDSALYLCASSLGQGGYEQYFGPGTRLTVT.

This sequence joins TRBV14 and TRBJ2-1, with 8 bases that match TRBD1. There are 14 residues in the CDR3. Germline assignment: CDR1 SGHDN and CDR2 FVKESK. J lost 6 bases, V lost 4 bases, and 5 bases had no gene match. CDR3 bases: TGTGCCAGCAGCCGGGACAGGCTGCGCAATGAGCAGTTCTTC. Its protein product is CASSRDRLRNEQFF.

This chain uses TRBV5-1 with TRBJ1-2; D is unclear. V lost 4 bases and J lost 5, with 6 bases in between. Germline-derived CDR1 and CDR2 are SGHRS and YFSETQ. This CDR3 spans 11 amino acids. Here the CDR3 DNA reads TGCGCCAGCAGCCCGGGGTATGGCTACACCTTC. Protein: CASSPGYGYTF.

The chain's CDR3 is CASSSGTVNYGYTF. The CDR3 bases are TGTGCCAGCAGCTCCGGGACAGTTAACTATGGCTACACCTTC. The chain joins TRBV5-4 to TRBJ1-2; the match to TRBD1 covers 7 bases. Unmatched junction bases numbered 3, after V lost 3 bases and J lost 1 base. The germline V gene encodes CDR1 SGHNT and CDR2 YYREEE (reference sequence). This CDR3 spans 14 amino acids.

The chain combines TRBV18 with TRBJ1-1; D is unresolved. The CDR3 extends over 14 amino acids. With 1 base removed from V and 1 base from J, the gap between germline ends came to 7 bases. The germline V gene encodes CDR1 KGHSH and CDR2 LQKENI. CDR3 coding DNA: TGTGCCAGCTCACCACGTAGTCAGAACACTGAAGCTTTCTTT. This encodes CASSPRSQNTEAFF.

V usage is TRBV7-2 and J usage is TRBJ1-5, with D tentatively TRBD1 (5 bases). Trimming shortened V by 3 bases and J by 2 bases, and 11 bases separated the two germline ends. Germline assignment: CDR1 SGHTA and CDR2 FQGNSA. The CDR3 extends over 15 amino acids. CDR3 sequence: CASSLLGTGNQPQHF. Here the CDR3 DNA reads TGTGCCAGCAGCTTGCTTGGGACGGGCAATCAGCCCCAGCATTTT.

The rearrangement links TRBV23-1 to TRBJ1-2, with D perhaps TRBD1 (6 bases). Being an ORF, TRBV23-1 has a function that is uncertain. Trimming cost V 0 bases and J 3 bases, with 11 bases left between them. CDR3 length: 15 amino acids. In DNA, the CDR3 is TGCGCCAGCAGTCAATCAACAGGGCTAGACTATGGCTACACCTTC. It yields the protein CASSQSTGLDYGYTF.

The CDR3 bases are TGTGCCAGCAGCGAACAGGGGGGACTTGGCACAGATACGCAGTATTTT. Protein: CASSEQGGLGTDTQYF. The V and J genes are TRBV3-1 (or the pseudogene TRBV3-2) and TRBJ2-3, with 8 bases that match TRBD1. V was pared by 5 bases and J by 1 base, with 8 bases of the junction left unmatched. The CDR3 has 16 amino acids. Germline-derived CDR1 and CDR2 are LGHDT and YNNKEL (reference sequence).